This T cell receptor (beta chain) was captured by sequencing in a study of T cells in Graves' hyperthyroidism and ophthalmopathy. Study results and caveats: Stable hyperthyroidism was told apart from ophthalmopathy by a model built on 13 V-J features. Blood also carried most thyroid clonotypes expanded above 0.001. Ophthalmopathy, as predicted by the model, came a median about seven months after the prediction.

This clonotype came up many times. Its target is unknown. Amplified TCR beta CDR3 regions came from RNA transcripts. HTBI primers were the set used in a first-round RT-PCR of the TCR CDR3. TCRdb reanalysed the multiplex PCR reads using MiXCR and keeps one entry per CDR3 protein. This table holds fewer than 250,000 distinct CDR3 sequences, 17% found once. Participants, patients aged 18 to 65, had newly diagnosed hyperthyroidism with a duration under 2 months. The CDR3 is 12 amino acids. Germline lookup yields CDR1 DFQATT and CDR2 SNEGSKA (reference sequence). The V gene lost 1 base and the J gene lost 1 base, with 4 bases spanning the gap.

Specimen: blood. The chain combines TRBV20-1 with TRBJ2-5; D is uncertain. The sequence derives from a middle-aged man with Graves' hyperthyroidism. The CDR3 DNA follows: TGCAGTGCTAGAGCACTCCAAGAGACCCAGTACTTC. Translated, it gives CSARALQETQYF.